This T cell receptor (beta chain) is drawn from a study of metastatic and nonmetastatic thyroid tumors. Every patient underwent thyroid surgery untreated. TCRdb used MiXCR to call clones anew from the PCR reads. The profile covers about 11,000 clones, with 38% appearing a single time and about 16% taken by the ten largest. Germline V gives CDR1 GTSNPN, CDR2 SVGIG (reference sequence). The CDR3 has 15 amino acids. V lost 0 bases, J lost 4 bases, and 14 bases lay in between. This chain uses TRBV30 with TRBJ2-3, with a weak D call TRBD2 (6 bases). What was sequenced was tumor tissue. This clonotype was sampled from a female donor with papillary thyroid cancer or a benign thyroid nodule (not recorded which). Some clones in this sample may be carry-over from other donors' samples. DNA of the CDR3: TGTGCCTGGAGTGTCCCCGGGAGAGGGTCAGATACGCAGTATTTT. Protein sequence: CAWSVPGRGSDTQYF. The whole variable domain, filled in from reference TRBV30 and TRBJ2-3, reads SQTIHQWPATLVQPVGSPLSLECTVEGTSNPNLYWYRQAAGRGLQLLFYSVGIGQISSEVPQNLSASRPQDRQFILSSKKLLLSDSGFYLCAWSVPGRGSDTQYFGPGTRLTVL.